This TCR beta chain derives from a study of T-cell reconstitution after alpha-beta-depleted transplantation in children (TCRdb year 2016). Regarding the study in general: Using TCR repertoire profiling, the study quantitatively followed how T-cell immune reconstitution unfolded in children after TCRalphabeta/CD19-depleted allogeneic hematopoietic cell transplantation.

This clonotype was seen repeatedly, ten times or more. Its antigen remains undetermined. No base-level quality is on record; no much larger clone is a single base apart. The receptor library was made with PCR. The instrument given in TCRdb is Illumina HiSeq 2500. Molecular barcoding was employed in the preparation of TCR libraries, with unique molecular identifiers being used to normalize TCRbeta repertoire quantification. TCRdb cleaned the public reads at Q25 with fastp, built clones with MiXCR and kept in-frame beta chains. Rows merge per CDR3 protein into single entries with the most common DNA and genes. This sample comprises a few hundred thousand distinct CDR3 sequences, 9.7% of them detected only once. Together, the top ten hold roughly 5.1% of the sample. CDR1 and CDR2 (MNHEY, SVGAGI) derive from the germline V gene. Ends trimmed: V by 10 bases, J by 0 bases; bases unmatched to a gene: 6. Counted from cysteine to phenylalanine, this CDR3 has 14 amino acids. The kept DNA is CDR3 alone, 42 bases in frame from the first base.

The chain employs TRBV6-5 and TRBJ1-5, with 7 middle bases fitting TRBD1. Here the sequenced sample was PBMCs from the stem cell graft donor, taken from the stem cell graft. This TCR derives from a human donor who donated a stem cell graft to a child with SCID. The DNA reads as follows: TGTGCCATAACAGGGGCCCTTAGCAATCAGCCCCAGCATTTT. Translated, it reads CAITGALSNQPQHF.